Reported below is one TCR beta chain. This entry comes from a study of blood T cell repertoires in COVID-19. Whole-study context: There were acute and convalescent COVID-19 samples, and they came from the United States, Italy and Spain. Sources were T cells, B-cell-depleted T cells, or PBMCs; the material itself was cDNA or gDNA.

TCRdb's table, derived via immunoSEQ multiplex PCR, lists solely in-frame clones and lacks some. The sample includes about 330,000 clones, 70% to 90% seen only once; the top ten take roughly 4%. The V segment lost 2 bases and the J segment 6 bases; nucleotides outside the gene matches: 8. The germline gives CDR1 MGHDK, CDR2 SYGVNS. This CDR3 is built from 15 residues. Sequencing was performed on peripheral blood. This sequence originates from a woman aged 45-65 years with active or convalescent COVID-19. The chain links TRBV25-1 to TRBJ1-2; TRBD1 matches 8 bases. CDR3 residues: CASSEVWDRLDGYTF. The CDR3, as DNA: TGTGCCAGCAGTGAAGTGTGGGACAGGCTGGATGGCTACACCTTC.